This T cell receptor (beta chain) was observed in a study of blood T cell repertoires in COVID-19. V lost 6 bases, J lost 8 bases, and 13 bases lay in between. The length of the CDR3 is 12 residues. Germline V CDR1 and CDR2: SEHNR, FQNEAQ (reference sequence). This clone was seen only a few times. The assay was immunoSEQ multiplex PCR, and TCRdb's table has in-frame clones only and misses some. The table has fewer than 85,000 clones, roughly 90% seen once. Material: peripheral blood. The clonotype originates from a man aged 45-60 years with active COVID-19. The rearrangement links TRBV7-9 to TRBJ1-2; D not resolved. CDR3 protein: CASSSITQGYTF. CDR3 sequence (DNA): TGTGCCAGCAGTTCCATAACTCAAGGCTACACCTTC. The full variable domain, its missing parts supplied by reference TRBV7-9 and TRBJ1-2, is DTGVSQNPRHKITKRGQNVTFRCDPISEHNRLYWYRQTLGQGPEFLTYFQNEAQLEKSRLLSDRFSAERPKGSFSTLEIQRTEQGDSAMYLCASSSITQGYTFGSGTRLTVV.